The 20 T cell receptor beta chains in this list originate from one sample, sequenced in a study of shared clonotypes between healthy human individuals. The method was immunoSEQ multiplex PCR; TCRdb's version includes in-frame clones alone and lacks a portion of them. The data contain approximately 940,000 clones, approximately 80% of them seen just once; the ten biggest clones take up nearly 1.5%. Sequenced: memory CD4+ T cells sorted from blood. Sample subset: CD45RA-negative fraction. The receptors derive from a young man in good health.

The chain combines TRBV5-1 with TRBJ1-2; 7 nucleotides align to TRBD1. The CDR3 totals 17 residues. Germline values: CDR1 SGHRS, CDR2 YFSETQ. The ends lost 3 bases at V and 0 bases at J; junction bases unmatched: 11. CDR3 nucleotide sequence: TGCGCCAGCAGCTCACCCCCGGGACAGCCATCTAACTATGGCTACACCTTC. Protein product: CASSSPPGQPSNYGYTF.

This chain uses TRBV5-1 with TRBJ1-4; D gene unclear. Deletions cut 9 bases from V and 0 bases from J, with 12 bases between. The germline V gene encodes CDR1 SGHRS and CDR2 YFSETQ. This CDR3 comprises 14 residues. The CDR3 nucleotides read TGCGCCACCAAGAGAGATACAACTAATGAAAAACTGTTTTTT. Translated, it gives CATKRDTTNEKLFF.

The V call is TRBV7-9, the J call TRBJ2-3; D might be TRBD1 (5 bases). V dropped 3 bases and J dropped 6 bases, with 10 bases sitting between them. The CDR3 spans 13 residues. Per germline, CDR1 SEHNR and CDR2 FQNEAQ (reference sequence). CDR3 coding DNA: TGTGCCAGCAGCTTGACGACAGCGGATACGCAGTATTTT. Protein sequence: CASSLTTADTQYF.

The chain joins TRBV9 to TRBJ2-5; 10 bases are a match to TRBD1. The length of the CDR3 is 17 residues. Germline CDR1 SGDLS, CDR2 YYNGEE. V lost 3 bases, J lost 5 bases, and 13 bases stayed unmatched. The CDR3 protein is CASSEAPMTGGRETQYF. DNA of the CDR3: TGTGCCAGCAGCGAGGCCCCCATGACAGGGGGCAGGGAGACCCAGTACTTC.

This chain joins TRBV7-3 and TRBJ2-1; 12 bases are a match to TRBD2. V gave up 5 bases and J gave up 6 bases; unmatched junction bases: 5. The CDR3 covers 15 residues. Germline values: CDR1 SGHTA, CDR2 FQGTGA. The CDR3 loop reads CASSTLAGGINEQFF. In DNA, the CDR3 is TGTGCCAGCAGCACCCTAGCGGGGGGGATCAATGAGCAGTTCTTC.

This chain uses TRBV9 with TRBJ2-1, with 9 positions matching TRBD1. CDR3 length equals 14 residues. CDR1 is SGDLS, CDR2 YYNGEE, per germline. V was clipped by 3 bases and J by 6 bases; unmatched bases: 4. The CDR3 DNA is TGTGCCAGCAGCGCTCCGACAGGGGGCAATGAGCAGTTCTTC. Its translation: CASSAPTGGNEQFF.

The rearrangement links TRBV10-3 to TRBJ1-2, with 11 bases aligning to TRBD1. Germline assignment: CDR1 ENHRY and CDR2 SYGVKD. After removal of 3 bases from V and 8 bases from J, the junction contained 2 bases not matched to a gene. The CDR3 consists of 13 residues. The DNA for the CDR3 is TGTGCCATCAGTGATGGACAGGGGGCCGGCTACACCTTC. Its translation: CAISDGQGAGYTF.

The rearrangement joins TRBV5-5 to TRBJ1-2; D remains unclear. V lost 0 bases and J lost 6, with 15 bases in between. CDR1 is SGHKS, CDR2 YYEKEE, per germline (reference sequence). The CDR3 spans 15 residues. The CDR3 region is CASSLAIREADGYTF. The CDR3, as DNA: TGTGCCAGCAGCTTGGCCATAAGGGAAGCGGATGGCTACACCTTC.

The CDR3 protein is CASSLGGTGGSGAGYTF. CDR3 coding DNA: TGTGCCAGCAGCTTAGGCGGGACAGGGGGCAGTGGAGCTGGCTACACCTTC. The rearrangement uses TRBV7-9 and TRBJ1-2; 12 bases line up with TRBD1. V was clipped by 1 base and J by 7 bases; unmatched bases: 10. Per germline, CDR1 SEHNR and CDR2 FQNEAQ (reference sequence). This CDR3 has 17 amino acids.

This chain connects TRBV18 to TRBJ2-3; tentatively, D is TRBD2 (6 bases). Germline lookup yields CDR1 KGHSH and CDR2 LQKENI. V gave up 1 base and J gave up 6 bases, with 11 bases separating them. CDR3 length equals 14 residues. The CDR3 DNA follows: TGTGCCAGCTCACCACGGCGGGGTGAGGATACGCAGTATTTT. Amino acids: CASSPRRGEDTQYF.

Comment on this clone: A read error may account for a junction end that differs from germline. The chain links TRBV5-1 to TRBJ1-1; perhaps TRBD1 as D (6 bases). The CDR3 is made up of 15 amino acids. Per germline, CDR1 SGHRS and CDR2 YFSETQ. The CDR3 DNA follows: TGCGCCAGCAACTTGGAAGGGGGGAGGAACACTGAAGCTTTCTTT. Protein: CASNLEGGRNTEAFF.

The chain uses TRBV7-8 and TRBJ1-4, with 9 bases lining up with TRBD1. V lost 4 bases and J lost 3; bases outside the gene matches: 3. From germline, CDR1 is SGHVS and CDR2 FQNEAQ. This CDR3 region has 15 residues. The CDR3 here is CASSWTGAANEKLFF. CDR3 sequence (DNA): TGTGCCAGCAGCTGGACAGGGGCGGCTAATGAAAAACTGTTTTTT.

The rearrangement links TRBV5-1 to TRBJ2-1; 8 bases map to TRBD2. CDR1 and CDR2 (germline): SGHRS, YFSETQ. The CDR3 is made up of 16 amino acids. Trimming at V came to 4 bases and at J to 6 bases, leaving 12 bases not matched to a gene. This CDR3 is CASSPTGTRGSNEQFF. The CDR3 region has the DNA TGCGCCAGCAGCCCCACCGGGACTAGGGGTTCCAATGAGCAGTTCTTC.

V usage is TRBV6-1 and J usage is TRBJ2-3; 8 positions agree with TRBD2. V dropped 0 bases and J dropped 3; count of bases not matched to a gene: 8. The V gene's germline CDR1 is MNHNS and CDR2 SASEGT. This CDR3 contains 17 residues. The CDR3 loop reads CASSEARWERGTDTQYF. The CDR3 DNA reads TGTGCCAGCAGTGAAGCGCGTTGGGAGCGGGGGACAGATACGCAGTATTTT.

The CDR3 coding sequence is TGTGCCAGCAGCCCGCAAAGGACTAGCAGGAATGAGCAGTTCTTC. Amino acids: CASSPQRTSRNEQFF. The chain carries TRBV9 and TRBJ2-1, with 8 bases lining up with TRBD2. The CDR3 spans 15 residues. Germline CDR1 and CDR2: SGDLS and YYNGEE. V lost 4 bases and J lost 7; bases outside the gene matches: 10.

This chain connects TRBV6-1 to TRBJ1-1, with D hard to call. The CDR3 contains 14 residues. Per germline, CDR1 MNHNS and CDR2 SASEGT. V was cut by 8 bases and J by 1 base, with 14 bases left in between. CDR3 bases: TGTGCCAGCCAGAGGGTATACCGGAACACTGAAGCTTTCTTT. It specifies CASQRVYRNTEAFF.

J is TRBJ2-6 and V is TRBV5-1; tentative D call: TRBD1 (5 bases). Trimming took 6 bases from V and 2 from J, leaving 15 bases between them. The CDR3 runs 16 residues. Germline V gives CDR1 SGHRS, CDR2 YFSETQ. The CDR3 loop reads CASTDQGGTGANVLTF. The CDR3 coding sequence is TGCGCCAGCACCGACCAGGGTGGAACTGGGGCCAACGTCCTGACTTTC.

DNA for the CDR3: TGTGCCAGCAGCTGGGCCGCTTCAAGAGGGGCCAAAAACATTCAGTACTTC. Its translation is CASSWAASRGAKNIQYF. The chain links TRBV11-3 to TRBJ2-4; possibly TRBD2 for D (5 bases). Germline V CDR1 and CDR2: SGHNT, YENEEA. CDR3 length: 17 residues. The V end lost 4 bases, the J end lost 1 base, and 17 bases lay between the germline ends.

The CDR3, as DNA: TGTGCCAGCAGTGACAGGGGGGATAGCAATCAGCCCCAGCATTTT. Amino acid sequence: CASSDRGDSNQPQHF. The genes are TRBV6-1 and TRBJ1-5; 7 bases fit TRBD1. Germline loops: CDR1 MNHNS, CDR2 SASEGT. V gave up 3 bases and J gave up 0 bases; unmatched junction bases: 2. The CDR3 has 15 residues.

In its sample, this clone was seen once. The J gene is TRBJ2-7, the V gene TRBV7-2; 8 nucleotides agree with TRBD2. V lost 5 bases to trimming and J lost 5 bases; unmatched junction nucleotides: 11. Germline assignment: CDR1 SGHTA and CDR2 FQGNSA. CDR3 length equals 15 residues. This chain's CDR3 is CASSPGGGGINEQYF. CDR3 nucleotides: TGTGCCAGCAGCCCGGGTGGCGGGGGGATCAACGAGCAGTACTTC.